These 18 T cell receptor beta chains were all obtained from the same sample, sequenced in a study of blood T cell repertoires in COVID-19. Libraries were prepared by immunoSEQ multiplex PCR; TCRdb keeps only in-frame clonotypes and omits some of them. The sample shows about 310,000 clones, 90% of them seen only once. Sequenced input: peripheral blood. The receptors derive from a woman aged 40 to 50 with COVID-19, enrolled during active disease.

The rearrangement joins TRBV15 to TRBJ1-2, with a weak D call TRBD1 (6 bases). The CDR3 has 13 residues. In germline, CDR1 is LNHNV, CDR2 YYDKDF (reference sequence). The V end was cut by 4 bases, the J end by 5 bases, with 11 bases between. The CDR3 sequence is CATSTVGHYGYTF. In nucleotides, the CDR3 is TGTGCCACCAGCACCGTGGGACATTATGGCTACACCTTC.

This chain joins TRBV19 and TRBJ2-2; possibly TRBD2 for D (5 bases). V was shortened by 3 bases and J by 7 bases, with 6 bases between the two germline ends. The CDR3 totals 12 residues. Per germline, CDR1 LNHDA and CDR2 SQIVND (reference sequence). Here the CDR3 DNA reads TGTGCCAGTAGTATCCGGGACGGGGAGCTGTTTTTT. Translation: CASSIRDGELFF.

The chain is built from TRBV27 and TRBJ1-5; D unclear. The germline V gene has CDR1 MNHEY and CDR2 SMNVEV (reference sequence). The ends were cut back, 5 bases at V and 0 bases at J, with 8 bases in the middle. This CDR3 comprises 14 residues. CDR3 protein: CASSPLYSNQPQHF. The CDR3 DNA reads TGTGCCAGCAGTCCTCTATATAGCAATCAGCCCCAGCATTTT.

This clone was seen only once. The CDR3 spells CASNTGTGYNEQFF. The CDR3 bases are TGTGCCAGCAATACCGGGACTGGCTACAATGAGCAGTTCTTC. V gene TRBV19 combines with J gene TRBJ2-1; TRBD2 might be the D (6 bases). V was clipped by 9 bases and J by 3 bases, with 15 bases between them. The CDR3 sequence is 14 residues long. CDR1 and CDR2 from the germline V gene are LNHDA and SQIVND (reference sequence).

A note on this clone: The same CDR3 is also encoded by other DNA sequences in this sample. The CDR3 loop reads CASSLDLREQYF. CDR3 bases: TGTGCCAGCAGCTTAGATCTCCGCGAGCAGTACTTC. The V gene is TRBV7-2, the J gene TRBJ2-7; D gene ambiguous. V dropped 1 base and J dropped 6 bases, with 7 bases sitting between them. The V gene's germline CDR1 is SGHTA and CDR2 FQGNSA. The CDR3 has 12 residues.

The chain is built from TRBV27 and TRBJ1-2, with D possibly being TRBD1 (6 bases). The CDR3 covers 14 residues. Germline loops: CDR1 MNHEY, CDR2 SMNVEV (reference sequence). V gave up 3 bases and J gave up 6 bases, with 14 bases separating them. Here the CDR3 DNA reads TGTGCCAGCAGTTTTAACAGGGAAGGCCATGGCTACACCTTC. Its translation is CASSFNREGHGYTF.

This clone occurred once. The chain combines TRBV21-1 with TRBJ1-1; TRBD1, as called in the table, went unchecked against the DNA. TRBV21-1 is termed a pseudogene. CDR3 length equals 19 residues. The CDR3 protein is CASSKAQETGGGLETEAFF. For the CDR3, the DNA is TGTGCCAGCAGCAAAGCGCAGGAGACAGGGGGCGGTTTGGAAACTGAAGCTTTCTTT.

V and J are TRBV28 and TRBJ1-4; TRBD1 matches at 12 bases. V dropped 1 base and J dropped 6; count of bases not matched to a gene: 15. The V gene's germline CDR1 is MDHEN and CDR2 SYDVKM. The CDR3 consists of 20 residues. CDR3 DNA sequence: TGTGCCAGCAGTTTATTTCATTTGAGGGACAGGGGGCTACAGGATGAAAAACTGTTTTTT. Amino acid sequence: CASSLFHLRDRGLQDEKLFF.

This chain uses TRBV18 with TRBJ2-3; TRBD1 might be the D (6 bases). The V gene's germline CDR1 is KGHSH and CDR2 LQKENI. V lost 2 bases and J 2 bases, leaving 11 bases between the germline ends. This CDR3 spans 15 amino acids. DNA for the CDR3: TGTGCCAGCTCACCAGACAGGCCCAACACAGATACGCAGTATTTT. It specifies CASSPDRPNTDTQYF.

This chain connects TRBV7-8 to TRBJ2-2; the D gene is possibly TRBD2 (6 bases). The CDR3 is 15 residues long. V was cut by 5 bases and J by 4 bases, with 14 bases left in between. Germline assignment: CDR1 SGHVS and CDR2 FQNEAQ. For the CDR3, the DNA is TGTGCCAGCAGCCTAACCCGGGACTTCACCGGGGAGCTGTTTTTT. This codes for CASSLTRDFTGELFF.

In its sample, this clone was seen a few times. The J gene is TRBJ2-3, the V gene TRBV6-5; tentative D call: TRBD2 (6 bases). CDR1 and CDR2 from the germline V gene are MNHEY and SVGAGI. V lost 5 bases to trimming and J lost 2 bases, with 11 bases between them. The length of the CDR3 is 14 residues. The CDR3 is CASSTAGHTDTQYF. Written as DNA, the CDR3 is TGTGCCAGCAGTACCGCGGGGCACACAGATACGCAGTATTTT.

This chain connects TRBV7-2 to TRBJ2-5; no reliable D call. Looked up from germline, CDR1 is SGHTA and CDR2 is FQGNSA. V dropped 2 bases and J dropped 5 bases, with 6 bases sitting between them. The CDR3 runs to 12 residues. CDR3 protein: CASSLLLETQYF. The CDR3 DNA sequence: TGTGCCAGCAGCTTATTATTGGAGACCCAGTACTTC. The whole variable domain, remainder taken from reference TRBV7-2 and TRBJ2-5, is GAGVSQSPSNKVTEKGKDVELRCDPISGHTALYWYRQSLGQGLEFLIYFQGNSAPDKSGLPSDRFSAERTGGSVSTLTIQRTQQEDSAVYLCASSLLLETQYFGPGTRLLVL.

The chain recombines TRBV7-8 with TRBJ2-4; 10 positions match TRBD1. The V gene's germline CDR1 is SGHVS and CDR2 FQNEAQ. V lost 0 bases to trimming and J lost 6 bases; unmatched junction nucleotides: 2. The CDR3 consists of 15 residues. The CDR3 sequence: CASSLAGQGLNIQYF. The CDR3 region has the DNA TGTGCCAGCAGCTTAGCGGGACAGGGGTTAAACATTCAGTACTTC.

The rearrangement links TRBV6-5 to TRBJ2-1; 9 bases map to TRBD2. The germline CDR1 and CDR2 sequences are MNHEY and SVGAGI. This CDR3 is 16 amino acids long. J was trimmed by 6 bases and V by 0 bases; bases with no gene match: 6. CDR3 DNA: TGTGCCAGCAGTTACTCGCGCGGGGGGGCAGCCAATGAGCAGTTCTTC. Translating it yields CASSYSRGGAANEQFF.

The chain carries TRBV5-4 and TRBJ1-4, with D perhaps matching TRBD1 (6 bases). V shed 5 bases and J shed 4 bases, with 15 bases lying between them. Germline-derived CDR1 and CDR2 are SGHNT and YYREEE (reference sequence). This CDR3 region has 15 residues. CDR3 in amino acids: CASSMRGGFNEKLFF. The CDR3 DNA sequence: TGTGCCAGCAGTATGAGGGGGGGCTTTAATGAAAAACTGTTTTTT.

The CDR3 spells CASSRRTSGRFTGELFF. The DNA for the CDR3 is TGTGCCAGCAGTCGTCGGACTAGCGGCCGTTTTACCGGGGAGCTGTTTTTT. The chain employs TRBV6-2 or TRBV6-3 and TRBJ2-2; 10 bases are a match to TRBD2. The V segment lost 5 bases and the J segment 5 bases; nucleotides outside the gene matches: 11. The germline V gene has CDR1 MNHEY and CDR2 SVGEGT. The CDR3 runs to 17 residues.

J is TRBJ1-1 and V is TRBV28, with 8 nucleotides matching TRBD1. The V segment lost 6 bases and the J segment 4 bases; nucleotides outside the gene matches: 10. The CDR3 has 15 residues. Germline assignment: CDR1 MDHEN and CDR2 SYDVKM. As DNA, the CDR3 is TGTGCCAGCAGGAGTGAGACAGGGGTCCTCACTGAAGCTTTCTTT. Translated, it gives CASRSETGVLTEAFF.

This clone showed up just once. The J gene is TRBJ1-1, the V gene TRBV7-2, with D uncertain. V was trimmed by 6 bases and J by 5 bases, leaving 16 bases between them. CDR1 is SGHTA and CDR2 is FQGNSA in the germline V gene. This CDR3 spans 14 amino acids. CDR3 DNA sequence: TGTGCCAGCAGTTTCCAGTCGAGGGTGACTGAAGCTTTCTTT. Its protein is CASSFQSRVTEAFF.